The source of this T cell receptor (beta chain) is a study of T cells in localized non-small cell lung cancer (dated by TCRdb to the early 2020s). For the wider study: T cell repertoires of approximately 250 early-stage NSCLC patients were analyzed, with tumors being compared against uninvolved tumor-adjacent lungs. The cohort comprised around 250 treatment-naïve NSCLC patients with resected, localized lung tumors. The mean age of the NSCLC patients was under 70 years, with approximately 130 men and around 110 women. Results the study describes overall, beyond this receptor: Because the study design was exploratory, TCR variables were selected using unadjusted p-values without false-discovery rate correction. A median of roughly 60 of the top 100 tumor clones were detected in paired uninvolved adjacent lung, and some 29 of these tumor clones were also found among the top 100 clones of the paired uninvolved adjacent lung. Longer overall survival was associated with higher blood T cell density, whereas shorter survival was associated with higher adjacent-lung clonality. Uninvolved tumor-adjacent lung showed the highest T cell clonality, higher than tumor, which suggests more focused antigenic responses in the uninvolved tumor-adjacent lung. Because multi-region tumor sequencing was not done, intratumor heterogeneity could not be ruled out.

The immunoSEQ Assay was used to sequence TCR beta CDR3 regions from DNA. For the original study's pipeline: To compute T cell density, TCR beta template counts were normalized to usable DNA, which was estimated by amplifying housekeeping genes. Richness was estimated using the preseqR package, with extrapolation to 400,000 templates for PBMC samples and to 120,000 templates for tissue samples. Clonality was calculated as one minus Pielou's evenness. Tissue-enriched TCRs were identified by differential abundance testing using productive amino-acid clonotypes, minimum total count 5 and alpha 0.1. Repertoire overlap between compartments was quantified with the Jaccard Index and Morisita Overlap Index. GLIPH clustered TCR beta CDR3s with public tetramer-defined viral CDR3s; viral motifs required at least three viral sequences plus V-gene enrichment. TCRdb obtained this table from immuneACCESS and retained in-frame rearrangements with V and J assigned. These tables miss some clones; where compared with another copy, unresolved V genes account for less than half of the shortfall, and the remainder is unexplained. Clonal size and the V and J genes are those of that table, whereas D and trimming came from the DNA. This sample comprises approximately 12,000 clones, around 83% of them detected only once. The ten largest account for approximately 20% of the sample.

Concerning this clone itself: It lacks a known antigen. Base quality data are lacking; no much larger clone is found one base away.

At diagnosis, tumor, uninvolved tumor-adjacent lung and peripheral blood were collected and then preserved as a mix of FFPE and fresh-frozen material. For TCR repertoire profiling, the blood samples were analyzed as peripheral blood mononuclear cells. Here the sequenced sample was peripheral blood, taken before any cancer treatment. This TCR was sampled from a male donor aged 60 or over with stage I lung adenocarcinoma.

The sequence in DNA is TGCAGTGCTAGAGAGGGGAATCTAGCTTTCTTT. This yields the protein CSAREGNLAFF. Recombination connected TRBV20-1 to TRBJ1-1; the D gene is unclear. Inclusive of the bounding cysteine and phenylalanine, the CDR3 is 11 residues long. The only DNA kept is the CDR3, 33 bases in frame from the first base. The germline V gene (reference sequence) sets CDR1 to DFQATT and CDR2 to SNEGSKA. The junction shows trimming of 0 bases on V and 10 bases on J, plus 9 bases between the germline ends.